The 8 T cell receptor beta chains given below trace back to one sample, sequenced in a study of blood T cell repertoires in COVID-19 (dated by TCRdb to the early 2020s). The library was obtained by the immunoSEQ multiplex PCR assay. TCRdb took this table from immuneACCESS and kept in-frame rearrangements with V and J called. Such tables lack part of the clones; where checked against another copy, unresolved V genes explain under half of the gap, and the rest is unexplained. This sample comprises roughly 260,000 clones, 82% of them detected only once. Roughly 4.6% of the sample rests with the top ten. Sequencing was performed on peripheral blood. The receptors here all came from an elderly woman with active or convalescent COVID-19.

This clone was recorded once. The CDR3 bases are TGTGCCAGTGGGCAAACGGACAGTAAATGGTACGAGCAGTACTTC. This gives the protein CASGQTDSKWYEQYF. The rearrangement joins TRBV19 to TRBJ2-7, with a weak D call TRBD1 (6 bases). Germline lookup yields CDR1 LNHDA and CDR2 SQIVND (reference sequence). The CDR3 consists of 15 residues. Trimming took off 8 bases at V and 4 bases at J, with 21 bases between the two ends.

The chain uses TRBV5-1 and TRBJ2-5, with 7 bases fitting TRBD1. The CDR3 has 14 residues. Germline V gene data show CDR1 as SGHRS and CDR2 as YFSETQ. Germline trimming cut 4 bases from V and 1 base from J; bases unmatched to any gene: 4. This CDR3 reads CASSRQGPQETQYF. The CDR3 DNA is TGCGCCAGCAGCCGACAGGGCCCCCAAGAGACCCAGTACTTC. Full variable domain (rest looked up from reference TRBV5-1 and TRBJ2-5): KAGVTQTPRYLIKTRGQQVTLSCSPISGHRSVSWYQQTPGQGLQFLFEYFSETQRNKGNFPGRFSGRQFSNSRSEMNVSTLELGDSALYLCASSRQGPQETQYFGPGTRLLVL.

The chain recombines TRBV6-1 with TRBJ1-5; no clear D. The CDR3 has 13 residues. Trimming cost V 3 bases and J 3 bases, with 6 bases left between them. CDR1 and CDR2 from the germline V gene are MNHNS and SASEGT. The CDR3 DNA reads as TGTGCCAGCAGTGAGGGAGTCAATCAGCCCCAGCATTTT. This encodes CASSEGVNQPQHF.

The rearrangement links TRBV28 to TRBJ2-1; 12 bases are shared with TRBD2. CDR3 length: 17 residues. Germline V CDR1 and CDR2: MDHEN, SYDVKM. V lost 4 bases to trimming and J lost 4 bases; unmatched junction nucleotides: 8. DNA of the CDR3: TGTGCCAGCAGTTCGCCCCGGACTAGCGGGAAGTACAATGAGCAGTTCTTC. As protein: CASSSPRTSGKYNEQFF. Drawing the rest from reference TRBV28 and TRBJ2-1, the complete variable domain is DVKVTQSSRYLVKRTGEKVFLECVQDMDHENMFWYRQDPGLGLRLIYFSYDVKMKEKGDIPEGYSVSREKKERFSLILESASTNQTSMYLCASSSPRTSGKYNEQFFGPGTRLTVL.

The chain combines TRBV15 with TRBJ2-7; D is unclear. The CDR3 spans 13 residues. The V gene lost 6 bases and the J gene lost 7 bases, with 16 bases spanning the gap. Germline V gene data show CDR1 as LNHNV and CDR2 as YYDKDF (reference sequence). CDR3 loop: CATSLSSLSEQYF. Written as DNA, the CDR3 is TGTGCCACCAGTCTTTCTAGTTTAAGTGAGCAGTACTTC.

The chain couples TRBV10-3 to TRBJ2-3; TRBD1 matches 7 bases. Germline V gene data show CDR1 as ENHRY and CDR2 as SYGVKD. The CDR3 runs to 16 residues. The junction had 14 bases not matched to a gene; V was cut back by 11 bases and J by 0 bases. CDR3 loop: CASRGQRKTSTDTQYF. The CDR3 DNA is TGTGCCTCACGGGGACAGCGGAAAACTAGCACAGATACGCAGTATTTT.

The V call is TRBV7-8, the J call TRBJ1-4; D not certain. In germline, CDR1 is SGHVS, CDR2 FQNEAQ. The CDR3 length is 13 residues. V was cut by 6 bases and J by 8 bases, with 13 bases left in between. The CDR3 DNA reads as TGTGCCAGCAGACGACGAGGGAGGGAAAAACTGTTTTTT. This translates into CASRRRGREKLFF.

The CDR3 DNA sequence: TGTGCCAGCAGCTTGGTGGGCAGGGATCAGCCCCAGCATTTT. This translates into CASSLVGRDQPQHF. The chain recombines TRBV5-5 with TRBJ1-5; the D gene is possibly TRBD1 (5 bases). Trimming removed 0 bases at V and 5 bases at J, with 9 bases between. Looked up from germline, CDR1 is SGHKS and CDR2 is YYEKEE (reference sequence). CDR3 length equals 14 residues.